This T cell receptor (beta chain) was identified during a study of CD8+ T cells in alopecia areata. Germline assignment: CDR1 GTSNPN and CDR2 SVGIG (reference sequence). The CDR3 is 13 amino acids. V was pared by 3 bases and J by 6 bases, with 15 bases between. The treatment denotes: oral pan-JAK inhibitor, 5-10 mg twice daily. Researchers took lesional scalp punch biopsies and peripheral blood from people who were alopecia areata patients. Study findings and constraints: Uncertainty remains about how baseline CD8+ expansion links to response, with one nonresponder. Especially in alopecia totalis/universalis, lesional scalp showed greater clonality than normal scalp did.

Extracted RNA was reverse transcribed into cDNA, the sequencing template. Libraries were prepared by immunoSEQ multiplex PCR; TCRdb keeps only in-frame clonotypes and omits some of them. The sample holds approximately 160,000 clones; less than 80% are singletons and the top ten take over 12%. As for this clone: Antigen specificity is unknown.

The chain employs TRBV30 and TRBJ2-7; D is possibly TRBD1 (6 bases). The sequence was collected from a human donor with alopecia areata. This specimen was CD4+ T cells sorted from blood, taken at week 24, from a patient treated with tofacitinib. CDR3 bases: TGTGCCTGGAGAGCCCTTGGGGGCAGCGAGCAGTACTTC. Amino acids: CAWRALGGSEQYF.